The clone carrying this TCR beta chain was detected many times. Using its own MiXCR run on the 5' RACE reads, TCRdb lists one record per CDR3 protein. The table includes about 66,000 distinct CDR3 sequences, nearly 3.5% detected once. The data stem from a study of neurological immune-mediated disorders. The CDR3 spans 18 residues. Trimming removed 0 bases at V and 5 bases at J, with 20 bases between. The V gene's germline CDR1 is LNHNV and CDR2 YYDKDF (reference sequence). The gene calls are TRBV15 and TRBJ1-5, with a weak D call TRBD1 (5 bases). This sequence was found in a man between 40 and 49 years old with multiple sclerosis. The source material was PBMCs. This CDR3 reads CATSREGSWWGFDQPQHF. The DNA for the CDR3 is TGTGCCACCAGCAGAGAGGGGAGTTGGTGGGGGTTTGATCAGCCCCAGCATTTT.